This passage covers 18 T cell receptor beta chains from one sample sequenced in a study of blood T cells in healthy people across ages. Next came a second PCR, run for about 7 to 12 cycles, which used a sample-barcoded 5' primer along with a J-beta primer mix. Using its own MiXCR run on the 5' RACE reads, TCRdb lists one record per CDR3 protein. The profile shows around 650,000 distinct CDR3 sequences, about a third of them singletons. Sequenced sample: blood. The source of these receptors is a woman of 80 years or more in good health.

As for this clonotype: A read error is possible here, since a much larger clone lies one base away. This sequence joins TRBV29-1 and TRBJ2-3; 8 positions agree with TRBD2. The CDR3 length is 15 residues. Losses at the gene ends were 7 bases for V and 4 bases for J; bases not matched to a gene: 13. Germline assignment: CDR1 SQVTM and CDR2 ANQGSEA. CDR3 nucleotide sequence: TGCAGCGCTGCGCGGGGGGCTGAGGGCGCAGATACGCAGTATTTT. It translates to CSAARGAEGADTQYF.

This clonotype was counted ten times or more. This rearrangement joins TRBV6-5 to TRBJ1-5; D uncertain. Trimming left V 2 bases short and J 7 bases short, with 9 bases between. CDR3 length: 13 amino acids. The germline V gene has CDR1 MNHEY and CDR2 SVGAGI. CDR3 protein: CASSYDEGQPQHF. The CDR3 bases are TGTGCCAGCAGTTACGATGAAGGACAGCCCCAGCATTTT.

The genes are TRBV20-1 and TRBJ1-1; 9 bases are a match to TRBD1. The CDR3 is made up of 16 amino acids. Germline-derived CDR1 and CDR2 are DFQATT and SNEGSKA (reference sequence). The ends lost 6 bases at V and 2 bases at J; junction bases unmatched: 13. CDR3 DNA: TGCAGTGCCCGGACAGGGGCCCACATTCGTAACACTGAAGCTTTCTTT. It yields the protein CSARTGAHIRNTEAFF.

This clonotype appeared a few times. A much larger clone is a single base away; this may be a read error. This sequence joins TRBV25-1 and TRBJ1-5; TRBD1 agrees at 7 bases. J was trimmed by 6 bases and V by 6 bases; bases with no gene match: 8. The CDR3 totals 14 residues. Germline V gene lookup returns CDR1 MGHDK and CDR2 SYGVNS. The CDR3 DNA is TGTGCCAGCAGGGAGACAGGGCTGGGTCAGCCCCAGCATTTT. This encodes CASRETGLGQPQHF.

V is TRBV7-2 and J is TRBJ2-1; 9 bases map to TRBD1. Germline V gene data show CDR1 as SGHTA and CDR2 as FQGNSA. V was clipped by 5 bases and J by 6 bases; unmatched bases: 8. This CDR3 spans 15 amino acids. CDR3 bases: TGTGCCAGCAGCCCCTGGGACAGGGAGGTCAATGAGCAGTTCTTC. Translated, it gives CASSPWDREVNEQFF.

As for this clonotype: This may arise from a read error, as a much more abundant clone is one base away. This sequence joins TRBV20-1 and TRBJ2-5; D not certain. This CDR3 is 12 amino acids long. V was clipped by 5 bases and J by 1 base, with 8 bases between them. Germline-derived CDR1 and CDR2 are DFQATT and SNEGSKA (reference sequence). DNA for the CDR3: TGCAGTGCTCCGGTCTGCCAAGAGACCCAGTACTTC. Translating gives CSAPVCQETQYF.

On this clonotype itself: A much larger clonotype is one base distant, so this may be a read error. J is TRBJ1-2 and V is TRBV6-2 or TRBV6-3; TRBD1 is a possible D gene (5 bases). Per germline, CDR1 MNHEY and CDR2 SVGEGT. Deletions cut 7 bases from V and 4 bases from J, with 13 bases between. The CDR3 extends over 13 amino acids. The CDR3 protein is CASNIQGGYGYTF. CDR3 DNA: TGTGCCAGCAATATCCAGGGCGGCTATGGCTACACCTTC.

In this sample, this clonotype turned up many times. Given a much more abundant clone one base away, this may be a read error. The chain links TRBV6-2 or TRBV6-3 to TRBJ2-5, with TRBD2 matching over 9 bases. CDR1 and CDR2 (germline): MNHEY, SVGEGT. The CDR3 runs 16 residues. The trim removed 7 bases at V and 11 bases at J, leaving 20 bases unmatched. The CDR3 spells CASTRAGGPVYNEQYF. The CDR3 DNA is TGTGCCAGCACCCGAGCGGGGGGCCCTGTCTACAATGAGCAGTACTTC.

This clonotype was observed at least ten times. This chain links TRBV6-6 with TRBJ2-7; the match to TRBD1 covers 8 bases. The V gene's germline CDR1 is MNHNY and CDR2 SVGAGI (reference sequence). Trimming removed 6 bases from V and 0 bases from J; junction bases left unmatched: 7. The CDR3 covers 15 residues. CDR3 sequence reads: CASSPGTGYSYEQYF. The CDR3 nucleotides read TGTGCCAGCAGCCCGGGGACAGGTTACTCCTACGAGCAGTACTTC.

The chain recombines TRBV20-1 with TRBJ2-3; D perhaps matches TRBD2 (5 bases). This CDR3 is 15 amino acids long. Per germline, CDR1 DFQATT and CDR2 SNEGSKA (reference sequence). The ends were cut back, 2 bases at V and 4 bases at J, with 16 bases in the middle. This chain's CDR3 is CSARSIQRSSDTQYF. The CDR3 DNA is TGCAGTGCTAGATCGATACAGCGGAGCTCAGATACGCAGTATTTT.

This clonotype showed up many times. This chain links TRBV18 with TRBJ2-1; 8 bases map to TRBD1. The CDR3 totals 14 residues. CDR1 is KGHSH, CDR2 LQKENI, per germline. The ends lost 5 bases at V and 9 bases at J; junction bases unmatched: 9. The chain's CDR3 is CASSAAGTGLEQFF. As DNA, the CDR3 is TGTGCCAGCTCAGCCGCCGGGACAGGCCTTGAGCAGTTCTTC.

This clonotype came up many times. This rearrangement joins TRBV20-1 to TRBJ2-1; D may be TRBD2 (5 bases). Germline values: CDR1 DFQATT, CDR2 SNEGSKA (reference sequence). CDR3 length: 14 residues. The CDR3 is CSVEGGDSYNEQFF. Here the CDR3 DNA reads TGCAGCGTTGAGGGCGGCGACTCCTACAATGAGCAGTTCTTC.

On this clonotype: A much larger clone lies one base from this, so it may be a read error. V gene TRBV10-3 combines with J gene TRBJ2-1, with TRBD2 identical over 8 bases. The germline CDR1 and CDR2 sequences are ENHRY and SYGVKD. The trim removed 4 bases at V and 4 bases at J, leaving 12 bases unmatched. The CDR3 covers 17 residues. Here the CDR3 DNA reads TGTGCCATCAGTGGGTCCGGGGGGGGCGGGGGTTACAATGAGCAGTTCTTC. Its protein product is CAISGSGGGGGYNEQFF.

This clonotype was seen at least ten times. This sequence joins TRBV9 and TRBJ2-1, with TRBD1 as a possible D gene (6 bases). V gave up 4 bases and J gave up 8 bases, with 13 bases separating them. The CDR3 has 13 amino acids. The V gene's germline CDR1 is SGDLS and CDR2 YYNGEE. The chain's CDR3 is CASSPRTVDEQFF. CDR3 sequence (DNA): TGTGCCAGCAGCCCCCGGACAGTGGATGAGCAGTTCTTC. The full variable domain, rest sourced from reference TRBV9 and TRBJ2-1, is DSGVTQTPKHLITATGQRVTLRCSPRSGDLSVYWYQQSLDQGLQFLIQYYNGEERAKGNILERFSAQQFPDLHSELNLSSLELGDSALYFCASSPRTVDEQFFGPGTRLTVL.

Ten or more counts support this clonotype. The chain is built from TRBV13 and TRBJ2-7; the D is unclear. Trimming removed 6 bases at V and 3 bases at J, with 12 bases between. The CDR3 has 13 residues. Looked up from germline, CDR1 is PRHDT and CDR2 is FYEKMQ (reference sequence). CDR3 sequence: CASRHTVSYEQYF. The CDR3 nucleotides are TGTGCCAGCAGGCATACCGTAAGCTACGAGCAGTACTTC.

This clonotype has a handful of counts. The J gene is TRBJ1-1, the V gene TRBV30; TRBD1 is a possible D gene (5 bases). This CDR3 spans 13 amino acids. With 4 bases removed from V and 3 bases from J, the gap between germline ends came to 12 bases. The germline gives CDR1 GTSNPN, CDR2 SVGIG (reference sequence). Written as DNA, the CDR3 is TGTGCCTGGACCCCCCTAGGGGACACTGAAGCTTTCTTT. This sequence encodes CAWTPLGDTEAFF.

This clonotype has more than one count but fewer than ten. The CDR3 sequence: CASSVGRVISPLHF. The CDR3 DNA reads TGTGCCAGCAGCGTTGGAAGGGTTATTTCACCCCTCCACTTT. The rearrangement links TRBV9 to TRBJ1-6; no definite D call. The germline V gene has CDR1 SGDLS and CDR2 YYNGEE. V was cut by 2 bases and J by 9 bases, with 12 bases left in between. The CDR3 is 14 amino acids.

This clonotype has at least ten counts. This chain's CDR3 is CASSQESGTGYEQFF. DNA of the CDR3: TGTGCCAGCAGCCAAGAGTCCGGGACAGGGTATGAGCAGTTCTTC. The genes are TRBV3-1 and TRBJ2-1; 9 nucleotides agree with TRBD1. J lost 8 bases, V lost 0 bases, and 5 bases had no gene match. The CDR3 spans 15 residues. Per germline, CDR1 LGHDT and CDR2 YNNKEL (reference sequence).